The 10 T cell receptor beta chains listed next were all sequenced from one sample in a study of shared clonotypes between healthy human individuals. TCRdb's table, derived via immunoSEQ multiplex PCR, lists solely in-frame clones and lacks some. This sample carries some 1,400,000 clones, roughly 97% of them seen once, and the ten largest clones take roughly 1.2%. The specimen sequenced was naive CD4+ T cells sorted from blood. Subset specified: CD45RA+ positively selected. The receptors shown here come from a man aged 25-40 years in good health.

The V call is TRBV2, the J call TRBJ2-1; 7 bases map to TRBD2. Germline trimming cut 3 bases from V and 5 bases from J; bases unmatched to any gene: 1. Germline V gene data show CDR1 as SNHLY and CDR2 as FYNNEI. The CDR3 has 13 amino acids. The CDR3 spells CASSDLADNEQFF. In DNA, the CDR3 is TGTGCCAGCAGTGATCTAGCGGACAATGAGCAGTTCTTC. Filled out from reference TRBV2 and TRBJ2-1, the complete variable domain reads EPEVTQTPSHQVTQMGQEVILRCVPISNHLYFYWYRQILGQKVEFLVSFYNNEISEKSEIFDDQFSVERPDGSNFTLKIRSTKLEDSAMYFCASSDLADNEQFFGPGTRLTVL.

This clone has just one count. The chain is built from TRBV4-2 and TRBJ2-7, with 7 bases aligning to TRBD1. The CDR3 covers 17 residues. V lost 4 bases, J lost 1 base, and 13 bases stayed unmatched. The germline V gene has CDR1 LGHNA and CDR2 YNFKEQ. CDR3 sequence: CASSRGPSGTESYEQYF. DNA for the CDR3: TGTGCCAGCAGCCGAGGACCGTCTGGGACAGAATCCTACGAGCAGTACTTC.

The chain employs TRBV9 and TRBJ2-7, with TRBD2 matching 9 bases. This CDR3 has 15 amino acids. The J segment lost 9 bases and the V segment lost 0 bases, leaving 10 bases of the junction unmatched. Per the germline V gene, CDR1 is SGDLS and CDR2 is YYNGEE. The CDR3 region is CASSVDLAGRFGQYF. The CDR3 nucleotides read TGTGCCAGCAGCGTAGACCTAGCGGGAAGGTTTGGGCAGTACTTC.

The chain uses TRBV30 and TRBJ1-3; D is undetermined. CDR1 is GTSNPN and CDR2 is SVGIG in the germline V gene (reference sequence). The CDR3 runs 14 residues. V was shortened by 2 bases and J by 4 bases, with 12 bases between the two germline ends. The CDR3 DNA reads TGTGCCTGGAGTCCCACGCGATGGGGAAACACCATATATTTT. Translated, it gives CAWSPTRWGNTIYF.

The genes are TRBV2 and TRBJ2-2; D perhaps matches TRBD2 (6 bases). The CDR3 is made up of 15 amino acids. Germline CDR1 reads SNHLY; CDR2 reads FYNNEI. The V and J ends lost 5 bases and 5 bases respectively, with 15 bases between them. The chain's CDR3 is CASSSEGPGTGELFF. DNA of the CDR3: TGTGCCAGCAGTTCGGAGGGCCCGGGTACCGGGGAGCTGTTTTTT.

The J gene is TRBJ2-1, the V gene TRBV19; weak D call: TRBD2 (5 bases). Trimming removed 3 bases from V and 12 bases from J, with 12 bases in between. The CDR3 consists of 12 residues. Per germline, CDR1 LNHDA and CDR2 SQIVND (reference sequence). DNA of the CDR3: TGTGCCAGTAGTATTGCTGGAGGACTGCAGTTCTTC. Amino acid sequence: CASSIAGGLQFF.

About this clone itself: At one of its ends the junction is not consistent with the germline gene, which may arise from a read error. The rearrangement links TRBV4-3 to TRBJ2-2; D may be TRBD1 (6 bases). Germline CDR1 reads LGHNA; CDR2 reads YSLEER. This CDR3 region has 15 residues. CDR3 nucleotides: TGCGCCGGCAGCCAGTTGGGGGCTCGCGCCGGGGAGCTGTTTTTT. This codes for CAGSQLGARAGELFF.

The CDR3 DNA sequence: TGCGCCAGCAGCCTCAGACAAAACCGGGACTCTTCCTACGAGCAGTACTTC. It encodes CASSLRQNRDSSYEQYF. The chain recombines TRBV5-1 with TRBJ2-7; D might be TRBD2 (6 bases). The germline gives CDR1 SGHRS, CDR2 YFSETQ. V gave up 4 bases and J gave up 1 base, with 21 bases separating them. The CDR3 loop spans 17 amino acids.

As for this clone: Other DNA sequences from this sample encode an identical CDR3 as well. The chain recombines TRBV9 with TRBJ2-7; 8 bases map to TRBD1. Looked up from germline, CDR1 is SGDLS and CDR2 is YYNGEE. J lost 0 bases, V lost 0 bases, and 2 bases had no gene match. The CDR3 runs 15 residues. The CDR3 DNA follows: TGTGCCAGCAGCGTAGAAGGACAGGGCTCCTACGAGCAGTACTTC. It is translated as CASSVEGQGSYEQYF.

This rearrangement joins TRBV19 to TRBJ1-1; D is possibly TRBD1 (5 bases). Looked up from germline, CDR1 is LNHDA and CDR2 is SQIVND (reference sequence). The ends were cut back, 5 bases at V and 1 base at J, with 14 bases in the middle. CDR3 length: 15 residues. The CDR3 sequence: CASSQTGTTNTEAFF. CDR3 in DNA: TGTGCCAGTAGTCAGACCGGGACTACGAACACTGAAGCTTTCTTT.